Listed here are 27 T cell receptor beta chains from one sample, sequenced in a study of T-cell reconstitution after alpha-beta-depleted transplantation in children. Library preparation (for TCRbeta) was performed with unique molecular identifiers. TCRdb independently ran MiXCR on the PCR reads; one entry per CDR3 protein. The sample lists 450,000 to 600,000 distinct CDR3 sequences, 32% seen once, with around 2.5% in the top ten. Sequencing used PBMCs from the stem cell graft donor, obtained from the stem cell graft. These receptor sequences come from a human donor who donated a stem cell graft to a child with aplastic anemia.

V and J are TRBV7-6 and TRBJ2-2, with 9 bases identical to TRBD2. The CDR3 loop spans 16 amino acids. Trimming removed 5 bases from V and 2 bases from J; junction bases left unmatched: 6. Germline values: CDR1 SGHVS, CDR2 FNYEAQ. DNA of the CDR3: TGTGCCAGCAGCCCCGGGACTAGCTTCAACACCGGGGAGCTGTTTTTT. It codes for CASSPGTSFNTGELFF.

This clonotype was detected a few times. A read error may produce the germline difference seen at one junction end. V gene TRBV20-1 combines with J gene TRBJ1-1, with D uncertain. The CDR3 is 14 amino acids. Germline lookup yields CDR1 DFQATT and CDR2 SNEGSKA (reference sequence). For the CDR3, the DNA is TGCAGTGCTCGAGACCGGGAATCTGATGTTGAAGCTTTCTTT. It encodes CSARDRESDVEAFF.

The chain employs TRBV10-3 and TRBJ2-7, with D tentatively TRBD1 or TRBD2 (5 bases each). The CDR3 has 14 residues. CDR1 is ENHRY and CDR2 is SYGVKD in the germline V gene. V was shortened by 6 bases and J by 2 bases, with 14 bases between the two germline ends. The CDR3 region is CAISGTPSTYEQYF. CDR3 bases: TGTGCCATCAGCGGGACCCCCAGTACCTACGAGCAGTACTTC.

This clonotype occurred a few times. The genes are TRBV3-1 and TRBJ2-3; D unresolved. The germline gives CDR1 LGHDT, CDR2 YNNKEL (reference sequence). The CDR3 runs 16 residues. Trimming left V 4 bases short and J 2 bases short, with 16 bases between. The CDR3 coding sequence is TGTGCCAGCAGCCCCCAAGGGCTATCATACACAGATACGCAGTATTTT. Translated: CASSPQGLSYTDTQYF.

The table lists this clonotype with a count of one. The gene calls are TRBV6-6 and TRBJ1-1; no clear D gene. The CDR3 consists of 12 residues. The ends were cut back, 7 bases at V and 5 bases at J, with 11 bases in the middle. Germline V gene lookup returns CDR1 MNHNY and CDR2 SVGAGI (reference sequence). The CDR3 spells CASILVGTEAFF. CDR3 bases: TGTGCCAGCATTCTGGTAGGGACTGAAGCTTTCTTT.

This clonotype was seen a few times. The rearrangement uses TRBV28 and TRBJ2-3, with D unclear. V lost 7 bases to trimming and J lost 2 bases, with 10 bases between them. This CDR3 is built from 13 residues. Germline V lookup: CDR1 MDHEN, CDR2 SYDVKM. CDR3 region: CASIGRPTDTQYF. The CDR3 nucleotides read TGTGCCAGCATAGGGCGACCCACAGATACGCAGTATTTT.

This sequence joins TRBV19 and TRBJ1-3; TRBD1 is a possible D gene (5 bases). Germline V CDR1 and CDR2: LNHDA, SQIVND (reference sequence). Trimming cost V 3 bases and J 5 bases, with 11 bases left between them. The CDR3 runs 14 residues. DNA of the CDR3: TGTGCCAGTAGTATGAGGGGAGCGCGAAACACCATATATTTT. This sequence encodes CASSMRGARNTIYF.

This clonotype was picked up a small number of times. The chain employs TRBV5-8 and TRBJ2-1; D assignment may be TRBD1 or TRBD2 (5 bases each). V dropped 0 bases and J dropped 7 bases, with 14 bases sitting between them. CDR1 SGHTS and CDR2 YDEGEE come from the germline V gene. CDR3 length: 15 residues. CDR3 coding DNA: TGTGCCAGCAGCTTGGATCCGAATTGGGGGAATGAGCAGTTCTTC. Residues: CASSLDPNWGNEQFF.

This chain joins TRBV27 and TRBJ2-1; 9 bases are shared with TRBD1. The CDR3 has 14 amino acids. Germline V gives CDR1 MNHEY, CDR2 SMNVEV (reference sequence). Trimming cost V 5 bases and J 8 bases; bases outside gene matches: 7. Written as DNA, the CDR3 is TGTGCCAGCAGTCCAGGACAGGGGAGCTATGAGCAGTTCTTC. Encoded protein: CASSPGQGSYEQFF.

This clonotype was detected a few times. The chain combines TRBV7-2 with TRBJ2-5, with 9 positions matching TRBD1. V gave up 4 bases and J gave up 2 bases; unmatched junction bases: 5. The germline gives CDR1 SGHTA, CDR2 FQGNSA. CDR3 length: 15 residues. The CDR3: CASSSDRGGQETQYF. The DNA for the CDR3 is TGTGCCAGCAGCTCAGACAGGGGGGGACAAGAGACCCAGTACTTC.

The V and J genes are TRBV20-1 and TRBJ2-2; D is unclear. The germline CDR1 and CDR2 sequences are DFQATT and SNEGSKA (reference sequence). The V and J ends lost 6 bases and 2 bases respectively, with 7 bases between them. CDR3 length equals 12 residues. The CDR3 bases are TGCAGTGCCCCCCGTAACACCGGGGAGCTGTTTTTT. The encoded protein is CSAPRNTGELFF.

The chain carries TRBV2 and TRBJ2-1; D gene ambiguous. Germline lookup yields CDR1 SNHLY and CDR2 FYNNEI. V was cut by 6 bases and J by 5 bases, with 14 bases left in between. This CDR3 contains 14 residues. This CDR3 reads CASSRPDPHNEQFF. In nucleotides, the CDR3 is TGTGCCAGCAGCCGACCCGACCCTCACAATGAGCAGTTCTTC. The variable domain in full, with the rest retrieved from reference TRBV2 and TRBJ2-1, is EPEVTQTPSHQVTQMGQEVILRCVPISNHLYFYWYRQILGQKVEFLVSFYNNEISEKSEIFDDQFSVERPDGSNFTLKIRSTKLEDSAMYFCASSRPDPHNEQFFGPGTRLTVL.

This clonotype was seen only a few times. This chain connects TRBV27 to TRBJ1-6; TRBD1 matches 7 bases. From germline, CDR1 is MNHEY and CDR2 SMNVEV (reference sequence). Germline trimming cut 5 bases from V and 10 bases from J; bases unmatched to any gene: 5. The CDR3 runs to 13 residues. This chain's CDR3 is CASSADRASPLHF. The CDR3 nucleotides read TGTGCCAGCAGTGCTGACAGGGCCTCACCCCTCCACTTT.

The chain couples TRBV12-3 or TRBV12-4 to TRBJ2-5; 8 bases agree with TRBD1. V was pared by 3 bases and J by 2 bases, with 5 bases of the junction left unmatched. The CDR3 extends over 15 amino acids. CDR3 amino acids: CASSFGRGLQETQYF. In DNA, the CDR3 is TGTGCCAGCAGTTTCGGCAGGGGGCTACAAGAGACCCAGTACTTC.

The V gene is TRBV12-3 or TRBV12-4, the J gene TRBJ2-7; 7 positions agree with TRBD1. With 0 bases clipped from V and 6 bases from J, the junction kept 8 bases outside the gene matches. This CDR3 has 15 residues. Here the CDR3 reads CASSLATGAPGEQYF. CDR3 DNA: TGTGCCAGCAGTTTAGCCACAGGGGCGCCTGGCGAGCAGTACTTC.

The genes are TRBV7-2 and TRBJ2-7; the match to TRBD2 covers 7 bases. The CDR3 runs to 14 residues. The germline CDR1 and CDR2 sequences are SGHTA and FQGNSA. V dropped 3 bases and J dropped 9; count of bases not matched to a gene: 11. The CDR3 loop reads CASSLEGGSGWQYF. DNA for the CDR3: TGTGCCAGCAGCTTGGAGGGAGGGAGCGGATGGCAGTACTTC. The variable domain in full, completed from reference TRBV7-2 and TRBJ2-7, reads GAGVSQSPSNKVTEKGKDVELRCDPISGHTALYWYRQSLGQGLEFLIYFQGNSAPDKSGLPSDRFSAERTGGSVSTLTIQRTQQEDSAVYLCASSLEGGSGWQYFGPGTRLTVT.

This chain connects TRBV12-3 or TRBV12-4 to TRBJ1-5; possible D gene TRBD1, 5 bases. Trimming removed 7 bases from V and 1 base from J, with 17 bases in between. There are 16 residues in the CDR3. CDR3 nucleotides: TGTGCCAGCACGGGTTGGGGGGAGAGGAGCAATCAGCCCCAGCATTTT. This encodes CASTGWGERSNQPQHF.

Only one count was recorded for this clonotype. The J gene is TRBJ2-7, the V gene TRBV11-2; possibly TRBD1 for D (5 bases). In germline, CDR1 is SGHAT, CDR2 FQNNGV. This CDR3 has 14 residues. Trimming shortened V by 2 bases and J by 3 bases, and 11 bases separated the two germline ends. This CDR3 reads CASSLSPGNYEQYV. The DNA for the CDR3 is TGTGCCAGCAGCTTATCCCCAGGGAACTACGAGCAGTACGTC.

This clonotype has just a few counts. This chain uses TRBV25-1 with TRBJ2-7; D not resolved. CDR3 size: 13 residues. Germline V gene sequence: CDR1 MGHDK, CDR2 SYGVNS. Trimming removed 2 bases at V and 7 bases at J, with 12 bases between. The CDR3 spells CASSEGRVPEQYV. The CDR3 DNA is TGTGCCAGCAGTGAAGGCCGGGTCCCGGAGCAGTACGTC.

The chain has TRBV30 and TRBJ1-5; TRBD1 aligns across 8 bases. The germline V gene encodes CDR1 GTSNPN and CDR2 SVGIG (reference sequence). The CDR3 runs 13 residues. J was trimmed by 6 bases and V by 1 base; bases with no gene match: 2. The CDR3 sequence: CAWSEQGVQPQHF. CDR3 coding DNA: TGTGCCTGGAGTGAACAGGGGGTTCAGCCCCAGCATTTT.

The V gene is TRBV6-1, the J gene TRBJ1-2; D not certain. Germline-derived CDR1 and CDR2 are MNHNS and SASEGT. With 6 bases removed from V and 5 bases from J, the gap between germline ends came to 13 bases. The CDR3 is made up of 13 amino acids. CDR3 nucleotides: TGTGCCAGCAGGTTGGACGGATCTTATGGCTACACCTTC. It is translated as CASRLDGSYGYTF.

Only a few counts were recorded for this clonotype. V usage is TRBV29-1 and J usage is TRBJ1-1; 10 positions agree with TRBD1. CDR3 length: 13 residues. Germline CDR1 is SQVTM and CDR2 is ANQGSEA. V shed 5 bases, J shed 1 base, and the junction held 1 base outside the gene matches. The CDR3 DNA sequence: TGCAGCGTTTGGGACAGGGGGAACACTGAAGCTTTCTTT. It specifies CSVWDRGNTEAFF.

This clonotype has only a few counts. The rearrangement links TRBV12-3 or TRBV12-4 to TRBJ1-2; 7 bases are a match to TRBD1. J lost 6 bases, V lost 5 bases, and 9 bases had no gene match. The CDR3 is 14 residues long. This CDR3 is CASSRGQQGHGYTF. CDR3 sequence (DNA): TGTGCCAGCAGTAGGGGACAGCAAGGTCATGGCTACACCTTC.

The V gene is TRBV25-1, the J gene TRBJ2-5; the match to TRBD2 covers 8 bases. The CDR3 runs to 18 residues. CDR1 is MGHDK, CDR2 SYGVNS, per germline. V shed 4 bases and J 4 bases; nucleotides not matched to a gene: 17. The CDR3, as DNA: TGTGCCAGCAGTGGCAGACTAGCGATATATACCCGGGTAGAGACCCAGTACTTC. This encodes CASSGRLAIYTRVETQYF.

The chain links TRBV6-5 to TRBJ1-2; D remains unclear. The CDR3 extends over 11 amino acids. Germline-derived CDR1 and CDR2 are MNHEY and SVGAGI. With 6 bases removed from V and 12 bases from J, the gap between germline ends came to 14 bases. In DNA, the CDR3 is TGTGCCAGCAGCGGGGTGGGTGGTGACACCTTC. This sequence encodes CASSGVGGDTF.

The rearrangement uses TRBV19 and TRBJ2-2, with D unclear. CDR1 is LNHDA, CDR2 SQIVND, per germline (reference sequence). The germline V and J ends were trimmed by 4 bases and 1 base, with 7 bases remaining between them. This CDR3 region has 14 residues. The CDR3 is CASSNRRNTGELFF. Here the CDR3 DNA reads TGTGCCAGTAGTAATAGACGGAACACCGGGGAGCTGTTTTTT. Complete variable domain (other parts from reference TRBV19 and TRBJ2-2): DGGITQSPKYLFRKEGQNVTLSCEQNLNHDAMYWYRQDPGQGLRLIYYSQIVNDFQKGDIAEGYSVSREKKESFPLTVTSAQKNPTAFYLCASSNRRNTGELFFGEGSRLTVL.

The chain carries TRBV2 and TRBJ2-1, with 8 nucleotides matching TRBD2. CDR1 is SNHLY, CDR2 FYNNEI, per germline. This CDR3 spans 15 amino acids. The ends lost 7 bases at V and 3 bases at J; junction bases unmatched: 8. CDR3 protein: CASTRGTSGYNEQFF. The CDR3 DNA reads as TGTGCCAGCACCAGGGGTACTAGCGGCTACAATGAGCAGTTCTTC. The full variable domain, in which reference TRBV2 and TRBJ2-1 provide the parts outside the CDR3, is EPEVTQTPSHQVTQMGQEVILRCVPISNHLYFYWYRQILGQKVEFLVSFYNNEISEKSEIFDDQFSVERPDGSNFTLKIRSTKLEDSAMYFCASTRGTSGYNEQFFGPGTRLTVL.